This TCR beta chain is from a study of cytomegalovirus exposure and HLA in healthy donors. 13 Jbeta primers and 60 Vbeta primers were used for the PCR. TCRdb's table, derived via immunoSEQ multiplex PCR, lists solely in-frame clones and lacks some. This sample carries around 80,000 clones, under 80% of them seen once, and the ten largest clones take 7.5% to 9.5%. Germline CDR1 and CDR2: MNHEY and SMNVEV (reference sequence). This CDR3 spans 16 amino acids. J gave up 1 base and V 6 bases, and 8 bases lay outside the gene matches. As concerns this clone: The target antigen is unknown.

Study-level results: An analysis was carried out at a later point. It showed that HLA-associated TCR beta chains were more clonally expanded than equally common non-associated chains. For most subjects, TCR beta sequences were reported to predict HLA-A and HLA-B alleles with accuracy.

V gene TRBV27 combines with J gene TRBJ1-5; 8 bases match TRBD1. This clonotype originated in a man aged 35 to 55 in good health and CMV-seropositive. The material sequenced was PBMCs. CDR3 amino acids: CASSPRQGTSNQPQHF. CDR3 in DNA: TGTGCCAGCAGCCCAAGACAGGGGACAAGCAATCAGCCCCAGCATTTT.